This T cell receptor beta chain originates from a study of T cells in Graves' hyperthyroidism and ophthalmopathy. From RNA transcripts, TCR beta CDR3 regions were amplified. Carried out on the TCR CDR3, a first-round RT-PCR used the HTBI primer set. TCRdb re-derived calls from the multiplex PCR reads in MiXCR, one entry per CDR3 protein. The sample yields approximately 360,000 distinct CDR3 sequences, approximately 15% seen once. The patients, who ranged from 18 to 65 in age, presented with newly diagnosed hyperthyroidism lasting under 2 months. PBMCs were collected from a roughly 10 ml volume of fresh peripheral blood. This clonotype has just a few counts. Antigen: not known. Study outcomes and limitations: Blood also held most thyroid clonotypes expanded beyond 0.001. The model anticipated ophthalmopathy a median approximately 6.6 months pre-onset.

Sequencing was done on a sample of blood. This receptor was taken from a woman between 18 and 29 years old with Graves' hyperthyroidism that later progressed to Graves' ophthalmopathy.

Written as DNA, the CDR3 is TGTGCCAGCAGCTCGCGGGTCAGGACAGGGGGCGAAGCTTTCTTT. Encoded protein: CASSSRVRTGGEAFF. V usage is TRBV3-1 and J usage is TRBJ1-1, with 11 bases matching TRBD1. This CDR3 has 15 residues. The V segment lost 5 bases and the J segment 8 bases; nucleotides outside the gene matches: 10. Germline V gene sequence: CDR1 LGHDT, CDR2 YNNKEL (reference sequence).